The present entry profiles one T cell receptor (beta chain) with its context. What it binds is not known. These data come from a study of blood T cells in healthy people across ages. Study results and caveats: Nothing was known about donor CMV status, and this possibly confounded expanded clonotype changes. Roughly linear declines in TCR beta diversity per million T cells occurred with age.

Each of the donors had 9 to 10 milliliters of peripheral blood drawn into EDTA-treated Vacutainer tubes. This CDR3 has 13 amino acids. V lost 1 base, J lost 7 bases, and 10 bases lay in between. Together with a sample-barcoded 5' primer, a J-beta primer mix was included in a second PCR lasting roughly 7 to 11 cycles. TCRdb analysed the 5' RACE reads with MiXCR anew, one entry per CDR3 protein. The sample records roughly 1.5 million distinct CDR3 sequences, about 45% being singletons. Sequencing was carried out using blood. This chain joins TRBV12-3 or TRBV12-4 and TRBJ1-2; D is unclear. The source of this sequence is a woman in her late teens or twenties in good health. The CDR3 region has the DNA TGTGCCAGCAGTTTAGAGGCGCCGGGTGGCTACACCTTC. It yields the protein CASSLEAPGGYTF.